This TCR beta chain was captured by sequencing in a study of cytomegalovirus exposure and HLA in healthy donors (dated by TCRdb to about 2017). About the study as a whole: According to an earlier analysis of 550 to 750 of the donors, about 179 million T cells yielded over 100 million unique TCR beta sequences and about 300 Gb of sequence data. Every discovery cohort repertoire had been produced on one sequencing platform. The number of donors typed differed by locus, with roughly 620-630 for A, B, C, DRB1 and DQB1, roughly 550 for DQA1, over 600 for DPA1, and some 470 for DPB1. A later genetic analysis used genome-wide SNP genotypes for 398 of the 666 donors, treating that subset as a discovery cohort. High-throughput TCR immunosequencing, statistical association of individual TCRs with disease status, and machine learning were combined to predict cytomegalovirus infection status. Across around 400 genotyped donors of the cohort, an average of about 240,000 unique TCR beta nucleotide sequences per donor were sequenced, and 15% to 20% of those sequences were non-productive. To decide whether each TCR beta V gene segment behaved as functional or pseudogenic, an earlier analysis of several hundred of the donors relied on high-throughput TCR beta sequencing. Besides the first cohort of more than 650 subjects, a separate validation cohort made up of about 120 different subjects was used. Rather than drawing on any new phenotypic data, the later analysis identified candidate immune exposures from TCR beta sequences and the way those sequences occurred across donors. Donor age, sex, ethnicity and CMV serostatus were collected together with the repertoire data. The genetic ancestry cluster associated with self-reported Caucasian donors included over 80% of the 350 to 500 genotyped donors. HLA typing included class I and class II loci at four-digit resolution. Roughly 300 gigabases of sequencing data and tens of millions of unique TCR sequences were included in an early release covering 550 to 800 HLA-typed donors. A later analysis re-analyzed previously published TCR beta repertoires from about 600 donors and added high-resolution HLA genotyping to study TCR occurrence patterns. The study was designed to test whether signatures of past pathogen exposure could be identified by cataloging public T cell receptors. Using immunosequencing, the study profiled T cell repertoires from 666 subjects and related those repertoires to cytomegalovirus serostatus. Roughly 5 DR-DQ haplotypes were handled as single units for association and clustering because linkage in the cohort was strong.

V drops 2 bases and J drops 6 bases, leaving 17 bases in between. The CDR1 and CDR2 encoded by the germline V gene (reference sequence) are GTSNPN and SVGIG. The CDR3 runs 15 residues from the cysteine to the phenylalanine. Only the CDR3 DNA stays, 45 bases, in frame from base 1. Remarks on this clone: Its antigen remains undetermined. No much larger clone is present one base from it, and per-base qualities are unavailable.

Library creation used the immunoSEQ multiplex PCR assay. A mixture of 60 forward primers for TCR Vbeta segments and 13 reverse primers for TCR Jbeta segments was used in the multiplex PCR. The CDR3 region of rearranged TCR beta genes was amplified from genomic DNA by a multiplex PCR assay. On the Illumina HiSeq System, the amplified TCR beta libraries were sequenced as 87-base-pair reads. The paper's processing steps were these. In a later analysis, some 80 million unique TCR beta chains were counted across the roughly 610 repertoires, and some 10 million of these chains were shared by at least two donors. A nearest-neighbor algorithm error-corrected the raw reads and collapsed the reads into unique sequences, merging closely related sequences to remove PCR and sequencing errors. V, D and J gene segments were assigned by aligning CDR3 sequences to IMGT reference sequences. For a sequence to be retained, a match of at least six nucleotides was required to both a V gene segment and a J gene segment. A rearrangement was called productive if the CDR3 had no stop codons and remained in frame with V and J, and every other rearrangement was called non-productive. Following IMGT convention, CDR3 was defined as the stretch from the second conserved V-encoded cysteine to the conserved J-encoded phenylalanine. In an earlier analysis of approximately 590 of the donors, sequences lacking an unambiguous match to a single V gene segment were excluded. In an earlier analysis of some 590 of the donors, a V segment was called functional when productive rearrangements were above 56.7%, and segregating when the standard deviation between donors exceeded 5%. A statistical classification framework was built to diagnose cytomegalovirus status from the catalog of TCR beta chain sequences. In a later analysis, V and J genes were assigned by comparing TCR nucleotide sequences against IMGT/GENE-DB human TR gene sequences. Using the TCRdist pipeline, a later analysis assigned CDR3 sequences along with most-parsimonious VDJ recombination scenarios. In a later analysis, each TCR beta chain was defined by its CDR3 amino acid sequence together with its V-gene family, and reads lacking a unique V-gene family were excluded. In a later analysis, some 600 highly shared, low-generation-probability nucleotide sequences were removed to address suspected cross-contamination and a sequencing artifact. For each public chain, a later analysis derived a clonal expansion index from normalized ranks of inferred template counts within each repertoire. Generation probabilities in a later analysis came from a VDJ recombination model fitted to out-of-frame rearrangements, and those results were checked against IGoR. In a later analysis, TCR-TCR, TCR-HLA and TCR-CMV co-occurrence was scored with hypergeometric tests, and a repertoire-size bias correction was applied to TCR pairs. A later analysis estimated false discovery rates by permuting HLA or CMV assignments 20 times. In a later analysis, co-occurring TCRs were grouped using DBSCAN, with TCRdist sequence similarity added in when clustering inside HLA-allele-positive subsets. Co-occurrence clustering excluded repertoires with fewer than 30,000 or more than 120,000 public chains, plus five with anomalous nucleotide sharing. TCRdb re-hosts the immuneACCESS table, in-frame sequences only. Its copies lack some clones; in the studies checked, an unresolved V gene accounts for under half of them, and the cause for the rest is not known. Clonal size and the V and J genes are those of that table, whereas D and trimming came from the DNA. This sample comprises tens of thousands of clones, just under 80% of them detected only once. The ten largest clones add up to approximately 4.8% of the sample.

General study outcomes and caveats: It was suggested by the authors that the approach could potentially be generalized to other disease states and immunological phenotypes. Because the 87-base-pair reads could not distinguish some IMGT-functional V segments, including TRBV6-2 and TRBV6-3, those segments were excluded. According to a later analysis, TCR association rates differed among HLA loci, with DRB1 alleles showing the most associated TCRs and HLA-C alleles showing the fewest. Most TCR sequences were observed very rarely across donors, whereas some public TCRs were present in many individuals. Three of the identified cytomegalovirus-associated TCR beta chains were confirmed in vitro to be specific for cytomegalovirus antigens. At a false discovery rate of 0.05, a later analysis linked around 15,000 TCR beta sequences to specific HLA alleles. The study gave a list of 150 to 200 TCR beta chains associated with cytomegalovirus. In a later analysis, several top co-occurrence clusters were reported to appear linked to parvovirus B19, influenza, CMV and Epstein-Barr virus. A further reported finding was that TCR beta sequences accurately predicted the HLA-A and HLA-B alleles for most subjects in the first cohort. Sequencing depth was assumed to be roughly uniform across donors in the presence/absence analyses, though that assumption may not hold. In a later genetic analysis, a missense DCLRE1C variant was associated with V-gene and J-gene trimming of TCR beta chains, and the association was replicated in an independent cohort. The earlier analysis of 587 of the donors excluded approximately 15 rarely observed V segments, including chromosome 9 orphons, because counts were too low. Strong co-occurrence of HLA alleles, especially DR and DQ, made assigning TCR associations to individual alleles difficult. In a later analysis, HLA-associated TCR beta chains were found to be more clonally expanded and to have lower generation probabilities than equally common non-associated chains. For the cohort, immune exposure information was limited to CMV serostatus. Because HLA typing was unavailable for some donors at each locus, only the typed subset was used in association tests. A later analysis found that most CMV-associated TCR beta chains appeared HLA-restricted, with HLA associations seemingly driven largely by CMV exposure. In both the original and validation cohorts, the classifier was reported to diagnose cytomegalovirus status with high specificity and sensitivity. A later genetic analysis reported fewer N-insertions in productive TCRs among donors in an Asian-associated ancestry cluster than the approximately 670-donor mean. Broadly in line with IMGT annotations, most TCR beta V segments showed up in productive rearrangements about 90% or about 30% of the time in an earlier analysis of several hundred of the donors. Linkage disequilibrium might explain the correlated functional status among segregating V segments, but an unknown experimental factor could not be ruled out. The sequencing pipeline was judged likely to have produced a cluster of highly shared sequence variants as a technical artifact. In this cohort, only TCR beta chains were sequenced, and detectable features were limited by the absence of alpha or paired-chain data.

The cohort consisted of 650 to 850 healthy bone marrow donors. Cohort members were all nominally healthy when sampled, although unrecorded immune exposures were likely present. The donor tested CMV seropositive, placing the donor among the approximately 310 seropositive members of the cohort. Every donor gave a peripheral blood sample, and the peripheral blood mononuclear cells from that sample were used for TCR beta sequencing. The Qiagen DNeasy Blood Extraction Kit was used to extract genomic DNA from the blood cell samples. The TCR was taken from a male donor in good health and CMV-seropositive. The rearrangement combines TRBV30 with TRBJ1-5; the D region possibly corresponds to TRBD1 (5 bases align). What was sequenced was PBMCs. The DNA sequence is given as TGTGCCTGGAGTAGTTCAGGGTATATTTCTCAGCCCCAGCATTTT. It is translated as CAWSSSGYISQPQHF.